The clone carrying this T cell receptor beta chain was recorded a few times. What it binds is unknown. Time point denoted: persistent/refractory GD, antithyroid drugs over 5 years with positive TRAb. The TCR library was made from RNA that had been extracted from PBMCs in TRIzol. Graves' disease diagnosis relied on American Thyroid Association guidelines. Per the germline V gene, CDR1 is MNHEY and CDR2 is SMNVEV (reference sequence). V shed 9 bases and J shed 0 bases, with 12 bases lying between them. The CDR3 sequence is 14 residues long. Both iRepertoire HTBI primers and Arm-PCR of CDR3 regions were used to build the TCR beta libraries. Each CDR3 protein gets one entry after TCRdb re-called the multiplex PCR reads with MiXCR. The sample holds about 300,000 distinct CDR3 sequences, 22% seen once. The data were taken from a study of regulatory T cells in long-lasting Graves disease. General observations from the study: The study found persistent patients shared more public clonotypes (roughly 3,000) than new patients (about 1,000).

This rearrangement joins TRBV27 to TRBJ1-5; TRBD1 is a possible D gene (5 bases). The sequence was obtained from a female donor with Graves disease. Source: peripheral blood mononuclear cells (PBMCs), taken when the disease was refractory, from a patient treated with antithyroid drugs. CDR3 nucleotide sequence: TGTGCCAGTGGGGGGAAATATAGCAATCAGCCCCAGCATTTT. This translates into CASGGKYSNQPQHF.